This TCR beta chain was documented in a study of T cells in Graves' hyperthyroidism and ophthalmopathy. The study's findings and limits: For ophthalmopathy, model prediction preceded onset by a median 6.5 months.

This clonotype was recorded many times. Its antigen remains unidentified. RNA transcripts provided the source from which TCR beta CDR3 regions were amplified. Researchers ran a first-round RT-PCR on the TCR CDR3 using the HTBI primer set. TCRdb reprocessed the multiplex PCR reads with MiXCR, giving one entry per CDR3 protein. The repertoire consists of hundreds of thousands of distinct CDR3 sequences, with about 45% occurring once and the leading ten covering about 7.2%. Per germline, CDR1 LNHNV and CDR2 YYDKDF (reference sequence). The CDR3 totals 16 residues. Trimming left V 4 bases short and J 0 bases short, with 13 bases between.

The receptor comes from an adult man with Graves' disease, either hyperthyroidism or ophthalmopathy (not recorded which). Sequences were obtained from peripheral blood or thyroid tissue (not recorded which). V gene TRBV15 combines with J gene TRBJ1-3; D is undetermined. The CDR3 nucleotides read TGTGCCACCAGCATCCGGACGGGTCCCTCTGGAAACACCATATATTTT. Translating it yields CATSIRTGPSGNTIYF.